The sequence of this T cell receptor (beta chain) was determined in a study of T cells in Graves' hyperthyroidism and ophthalmopathy. RNA transcripts were the template for amplifying TCR beta CDR3 regions. HTBI primers were the set used in a first-round RT-PCR of the TCR CDR3. TCRdb analysed the multiplex PCR reads with MiXCR anew, one entry per CDR3 protein. The sample shows around 390,000 distinct CDR3 sequences, about 14% of them seen only once. The J segment lost 3 bases and the V segment lost 9 bases, leaving 12 bases of the junction unmatched. This CDR3 spans 16 amino acids. CDR1 is MDHEN, CDR2 SYDVKM, per germline. This clonotype appeared many times. Its target is unknown. Study results and caveats: Blood held most thyroid clonotypes expanded above 0.001 frequency.

The chain recombines TRBV28 with TRBJ2-1; 9 bases map to TRBD2. This sequence was found in a woman aged 30 to 39 with Graves' ophthalmopathy. The sample taken for sequencing was blood. CDR3 nucleotide sequence: TGTGCCAGTAACCCTAGCGGGGATTTATACTACAATGAGCAGTTCTTC. Translation gives CASNPSGDLYYNEQFF.